This entry lists 15 T cell receptor beta chains sequenced from one sample in a study of blood T cell repertoires in COVID-19. TCRdb keeps only in-frame clones here, not all; method: immunoSEQ multiplex PCR. The sample lists 90,000 or so clones; more than 65% were seen once. Input material: peripheral blood. Receptors were obtained from a man older than 75 with active or convalescent COVID-19.

The chain links TRBV20-1 to TRBJ2-5; D unclear. V lost 3 bases, J lost 1 base, and 3 bases lay in between. Germline V gives CDR1 DFQATT, CDR2 SNEGSKA (reference sequence). The CDR3 is made up of 11 amino acids. The CDR3 DNA is TGCAGTGCTAGGGCCCAAGAGACCCAGTACTTC. It translates to CSARAQETQYF.

This clone was recorded once. The CDR3 DNA reads as TGTGCCAGCAGCTTGGATTCGTTAAAGCCCCAGCATTTT. Translating gives CASSLDSLKPQHF. This chain links TRBV5-4 with TRBJ1-5, with D unresolved. Between the trimmed V and J ends, which lost 0 bases and 8 bases, there was a span of 9 bases. The CDR3 runs to 13 residues. Germline V lookup: CDR1 SGHNT, CDR2 YYREEE (reference sequence).

The gene calls are TRBV6-6 and TRBJ2-5; 7 bases map to TRBD2. This CDR3 contains 16 residues. From germline, CDR1 is MNHNY and CDR2 SVGAGI (reference sequence). J gave up 2 bases and V 6 bases, and 12 bases lay outside the gene matches. CDR3 nucleotides: TGTGCCAGCAGGATGAGCCCGCGGGGGAAACAAGAGACCCAGTACTTC. It yields the protein CASRMSPRGKQETQYF.

V gene TRBV5-1 combines with J gene TRBJ2-6, with unresolved D. Trimming stripped 8 bases from V and 0 bases from J, with 9 bases between. CDR3 size: 14 residues. The germline gives CDR1 SGHRS, CDR2 YFSETQ. CDR3 sequence reads: CASAITSGANVLTF. In nucleotides, the CDR3 is TGCGCCAGTGCGATTACCTCTGGGGCCAACGTCCTGACTTTC.

Details on this clone: One end of the junction fails to match germline, which may point to a read error. The chain links TRBV14 to TRBJ2-7; D possibly corresponds to TRBD1 (5 bases). Germline V lookup: CDR1 SGHDN, CDR2 FVKESK. This CDR3 comprises 11 residues. The chain's CDR3 is CASSQLQEINF. CDR3 bases: TGTGCCAGCAGCCAGCTACAGGAGATTAACTTC.

The chain uses TRBV27 and TRBJ2-1, with 8 positions matching TRBD1. The length of the CDR3 is 15 residues. V was clipped by 5 bases and J by 7 bases; unmatched bases: 10. Germline assignment: CDR1 MNHEY and CDR2 SMNVEV (reference sequence). CDR3 sequence: CASSLRGQGWNEQFF. The CDR3 DNA is TGTGCCAGCAGTCTCCGTGGACAGGGTTGGAATGAGCAGTTCTTC.

The rearrangement joins TRBV6-2 or TRBV6-3 to TRBJ2-3; TRBD2 matches at 13 bases. Germline V lookup: CDR1 MNHEY, CDR2 SVGEGT. Trimming removed 2 bases from V and 2 bases from J; junction bases left unmatched: 1. The CDR3 consists of 16 residues. The CDR3 is CASSYGTSGDTDTQYF. In DNA form, the CDR3 reads TGTGCCAGCAGTTACGGGACTAGCGGGGACACAGATACGCAGTATTTT.

This clone was counted a single time. The chain recombines TRBV18 with TRBJ2-3, with 7 bases identical to TRBD1. V shed 5 bases and J 4 bases; nucleotides not matched to a gene: 15. CDR1 and CDR2 (germline): KGHSH, LQKENI. The CDR3 length is 17 residues. DNA for the CDR3: TGTGCCAGCTCAAGCTACATGTCAGGGGGAATAGCAGATACGCAGTATTTT. It is translated as CASSSYMSGGIADTQYF.

V and J are TRBV19 and TRBJ1-5; possibly TRBD1 for D (6 bases). Germline CDR1 LNHDA, CDR2 SQIVND (reference sequence). This CDR3 has 14 amino acids. Trimming removed 3 bases from V and 4 bases from J, with 10 bases in between. The CDR3 here is CASSIRGGNQPQHF. The CDR3 DNA is TGTGCCAGTAGTATCAGGGGTGGGAATCAGCCCCAGCATTTT.

The chain is built from TRBV24-1 and TRBJ2-1, with TRBD2 identical over 7 bases. This CDR3 has 16 amino acids. J lost 8 bases, V lost 1 base, and 10 bases had no gene match. Germline CDR1 is KGHDR and CDR2 is SFDVKD. The CDR3: CATSDLTGTIADEQFF. As DNA, the CDR3 is TGTGCCACCAGTGATTTAACGGGGACTATAGCTGATGAGCAGTTCTTC.

This rearrangement joins TRBV21-1 to TRBJ1-4; no DNA check was done on the table's D call, TRBD1. TRBV21-1 is noted as a pseudogene. This CDR3 is 16 amino acids long. The CDR3, as DNA: TGTGCCAGCAGCGAGGGGTTGGACAGGATTAATGAAAAACTGTTTTTT. Its translation is CASSEGLDRINEKLFF.

The chain combines TRBV27 with TRBJ2-3, with TRBD2 matching 8 bases. V trimming: 5 bases; J trimming: 3 bases; junction bases outside the gene matches: 13. The germline V gene has CDR1 MNHEY and CDR2 SMNVEV (reference sequence). The CDR3 is 17 residues long. The chain's CDR3 is CASSLRRTSWLTDTQYF. The CDR3 DNA follows: TGTGCCAGCAGTCTACGCCGGACTAGCTGGTTAACAGATACGCAGTATTTT.

The chain carries TRBV5-4 and TRBJ1-2, with a tentative D call TRBD1 (5 bases). Trimming pared 0 bases from V and 7 bases from J, leaving 10 bases between. Germline V CDR1 and CDR2: SGHNT, YYREEE (reference sequence). This CDR3 spans 13 amino acids. CDR3 amino acids: CASSLAGGGGYTF. CDR3 DNA: TGTGCCAGCAGCTTGGCCGGGGGGGGTGGCTACACCTTC.

The V call is TRBV10-3, the J call TRBJ1-3; D may be TRBD1 (5 bases). Per germline, CDR1 ENHRY and CDR2 SYGVKD. Deletions cut 10 bases from V and 0 bases from J, with 10 bases between. The CDR3 sequence is 13 residues long. The CDR3 region is CATLGGSGNTIYF. The CDR3 DNA is TGTGCCACCCTGGGGGGCTCTGGAAACACCATATATTTT.

The chain links TRBV10-3 to TRBJ2-1, with D possibly matching TRBD2 (5 bases). The germline gives CDR1 ENHRY, CDR2 SYGVKD. V lost 10 bases, J lost 1 base, and 20 bases lay in between. This CDR3 contains 16 residues. The CDR3 sequence is CATASDQGLSYNEQFF. DNA of the CDR3: TGTGCCACCGCGTCAGACCAAGGACTTTCCTACAATGAGCAGTTCTTC.